The rows below give T cell receptor beta chains drawn from one sample of a study of glioma-infiltrating T cells after dendritic cell vaccination. Here immunoSEQ multiplex PCR was the method, and the copy in TCRdb shows in-frame clones only, minus some. The sample lists 80,000 to 100,000 clones; about 85% were seen once. Material: blood, obtained after dendritic cell vaccination. The receptors were sampled from a human donor with glioblastoma. CDR3s include the opening cysteine and the closing phenylalanine or tryptophan. Each record gives: J gene, V gene, D gene, CDR3 DNA, CDR3 protein. The D gene is left open where the match is weak.

TRBJ1-2,TRBV10-3,.,TGTGCCATCATAGGGGAGGGAAACTATGGCTACACCTTC,CAIIGEGNYGYTF
TRBJ1-1,TRBV28,TRBD1,TGTGCCAGCAATGCCAGGGGGCGTAAAAGTGAAGCTTTCTTT,CASNARGRKSEAFF
TRBJ1-1,TRBV29-1,TRBD1,TGCAGCGTTTTAAACCCCCCGGGGCGACAGGGGGTTAACACTGAAGCTTTCTTT,CSVLNPPGRQGVNTEAFF
TRBJ2-3,TRBV29-1,TRBD1,TGCAGCGTCGCCTGGGGACAGGGACTTACCCATAACACAGATACGCAGTATTTT,CSVAWGQGLTHNTDTQYF
TRBJ1-5,TRBV18,.,TGTGCCAGCTCACCCGACCAGGGTCGGCAGCCCCAGCATTTT,CASSPDQGRQPQHF
TRBJ2-3,TRBV5-1,.,TGCGCCAGCAGCTTAGGAGGGGCTAGCACAGATACGCAGTATTTT,CASSLGGASTDTQYF
TRBJ1-4,TRBV5-1,.,TGCGCCAGCAGCTTAATAGCAACTAATGAAAAACTGTTTTTT,CASSLIATNEKLFF
TRBJ1-3,TRBV28,.,TGTGCCAGCAGTTCCTTCGGGAGCTCTGGAAACACCATATATTTT,CASSSFGSSGNTIYF
TRBJ1-2,TRBV28,TRBD1,TGTGCCAGCAGTATCGACAGGGCGCTCTATGGCTACACCTTC,CASSIDRALYGYTF
TRBJ1-1,TRBV6-4,.,TGTGCCAGCAGCCCCAGGGGCCGCGGCCCTGAAGCTTTCTTT,CASSPRGRGPEAFF
TRBJ2-3,TRBV7-9,TRBD2,TGTGCCAGCAGCCCTAGGGGCGGGGGTCCTTTTGGGGCACACGATACGCAGTATTTT,CASSPRGGGPFGAHDTQYF
TRBJ2-7,TRBV19,TRBD2,TGTGCCAGTAGTGATATGGGGCGGGGACTAGCGGGAAACTACGAGCAGTACTTC,CASSDMGRGLAGNYEQYF
TRBJ1-1,TRBV10-3,.,TGTGCCATCATGTTTGAGGGAGGGACTGAAGCTTTCTTT,CAIMFEGGTEAFF
TRBJ2-2,TRBV6-7,TRBD1,TGTGCCAGCAGTTACTCGGAGGGACAGGGTTGGACCGGGGAGCTGTTTTTT,CASSYSEGQGWTGELFF
TRBJ2-7,TRBV10-1,.,TGCGCCAGCAGTGAGTCTTGGTCGGGTCACGAGCAGTACTTC,CASSESWSGHEQYF